This T cell receptor beta chain emerged from a study of T cell responses to AZD1222 COVID-19 vaccine. Deletions cut 3 bases from V and 0 bases from J, with 9 bases between. From germline, CDR1 is MDHEN and CDR2 SYDVKM. CDR3 size: 16 residues. Findings of the study overall: Donor demographics were predominantly white British with a female majority; clonal diversity may be underestimated. Repertoire collection took place solely once the T cell response had peaked. Spike was spanned by vaccine-associated CD4 TCRs, which were dominant at 160-218 and 743-854.

Sequencing was performed with immunoSEQ multiplex PCR; in TCRdb, only in-frame clones are kept and a portion is missing. Here the sample spans approximately 150,000 clones, 80% to 95% being singletons. As concerns this clone: The antigen is undetermined.

The source of this sequence is an adult in good health. This chain joins TRBV28 and TRBJ2-6; TRBD2 is a possible D gene (6 bases). The sequencing used peripheral blood, collected on day 0 of AZD1222 vaccination. CDR3 sequence (DNA): TGTGCCAGCAGTTTTTTCGGGGGCTCTGGGGCCAACGTCCTGACTTTC. It yields the protein CASSFFGGSGANVLTF.